Reported below is one TCR beta chain. Its antigen remains unidentified. The record originates from a study of CD8 T cells in ankylosing spondylitis. Overall study results and limits: Clones linked to disease were reported to show significant enrichment in matched ankylosing spondylitis synovial fluid.

TCRdb re-derived calls from the 5' RACE reads in MiXCR, one entry per CDR3 protein. Of under 55,000 distinct CDR3 sequences in the sample, roughly 7.4% were seen once. This clonotype was sampled from a female donor with ankylosing spondylitis or in good health (not recorded which). Sequencing used blood, either unsorted or a sorted T cell fraction (not recorded which).

The CDR3 spells CAGGSSSYNEQFF. The CDR3 nucleotides read TGTGCCGGCGGCTCCAGCTCCTACAATGAGCAGTTCTTC. The chain couples TRBV11-3 to TRBJ2-1; D is unresolved. Germline CDR1 is SGHNT and CDR2 is YENEEA. The CDR3 totals 13 residues. The V end was cut by 11 bases, the J end by 0 bases, with 11 bases between.